What follows are 10 T cell receptor beta chains derived from one specimen sequenced in a study of blood T cell repertoires in COVID-19. Method: immunoSEQ multiplex PCR; TCRdb's copy keeps in-frame clones and lacks some. The sample carries about 200,000 clones, around 76% recorded once. Sequencing was carried out using peripheral blood. The receptors shown here come from a woman aged 55-69 years with COVID-19, enrolled during active disease.

The chain employs TRBV5-4 and TRBJ2-5; 7 positions agree with TRBD2. Trimming at V came to 2 bases and at J to 5 bases, leaving 6 bases not matched to a gene. This CDR3 region has 14 residues. Germline CDR1 reads SGHNT; CDR2 reads YYREEE (reference sequence). This chain's CDR3 is CASSLAAGPETQYF. The CDR3 DNA follows: TGTGCCAGCAGCTTAGCAGCGGGGCCGGAGACCCAGTACTTC.

The chain links TRBV6-5 to TRBJ2-1; 9 bases are a match to TRBD2. Germline lookup yields CDR1 MNHEY and CDR2 SVGAGI. With 7 bases clipped from V and 4 bases from J, the junction kept 5 bases outside the gene matches. The CDR3 covers 14 residues. The CDR3 spells CASKPGLAYNEQFF. Here the CDR3 DNA reads TGTGCCAGCAAACCGGGACTAGCATACAATGAGCAGTTCTTC.

This clone was seen just once. The J gene is TRBJ2-7, the V gene TRBV5-1; a weak D match, TRBD2 (5 bases). The CDR3 contains 14 residues. V lost 5 bases and J 3 bases, leaving 15 bases between the germline ends. Per the germline V gene, CDR1 is SGHRS and CDR2 is YFSETQ. CDR3 in amino acids: CASSRGQLNYEQYF. CDR3 sequence (DNA): TGCGCCAGCAGTCGCGGGCAGTTGAACTACGAGCAGTACTTC.

The J gene is TRBJ2-7, the V gene TRBV27; tentatively, D is TRBD2 (6 bases). The CDR3 runs 14 residues. Per germline, CDR1 MNHEY and CDR2 SMNVEV (reference sequence). Trimming took off 4 bases at V and 0 bases at J, with 10 bases between the two ends. CDR3 in amino acids: CASSSGEISYEQYF. The CDR3 DNA reads as TGTGCCAGCAGTTCGGGGGAGATCTCCTACGAGCAGTACTTC.

The chain carries TRBV3-1 (or the pseudogene TRBV3-2) and TRBJ1-2; no reliable D call. This CDR3 comprises 14 residues. CDR1 is LGHDT, CDR2 YNNKEL, per germline (reference sequence). V gave up 0 bases and J gave up 5 bases, with 10 bases separating them. The CDR3 DNA is TGTGCCAGCAGCCAAGACTCGGGGAATTATGGCTACACCTTC. Residues: CASSQDSGNYGYTF.

CDR3 in DNA: TGTGCCAGCAGCCAAGGGCGGGGGGTACAGGGTGAGCAGTTCTTC. It codes for CASSQGRGVQGEQFF. The V call is TRBV3-1 (or the pseudogene TRBV3-2), the J call TRBJ2-1; TRBD2 matches 8 bases. This CDR3 contains 15 residues. The V segment lost 1 base and the J segment 9 bases; nucleotides outside the gene matches: 8. Looked up from germline, CDR1 is LGHDT and CDR2 is YNNKEL (reference sequence).

DNA of the CDR3: TGTGCCAGCAGAGTCGGCTCACAGGGGTTGAACACTGAAGCTTTCTTT. Residues: CASRVGSQGLNTEAFF. The chain links TRBV5-4 to TRBJ1-1, with 7 bases matching TRBD1. Trimming took 5 bases from V and 0 from J; bases not matched to a gene: 10. The CDR3 loop spans 16 amino acids. Germline loops: CDR1 SGHNT, CDR2 YYREEE (reference sequence).

The rearrangement uses TRBV5-4 and TRBJ2-1; 10 bases agree with TRBD2. This CDR3 spans 15 amino acids. In germline, CDR1 is SGHNT, CDR2 YYREEE (reference sequence). The ends lost 2 bases at V and 9 bases at J; junction bases unmatched: 8. In DNA, the CDR3 is TGTGCCAGCAGCTTAGCGGGGGGGCGGAACGGTGAGCAGTTCTTC. Protein sequence: CASSLAGGRNGEQFF.

Note on this clone: Different DNA sequences within this sample yield the same CDR3. The rearrangement joins TRBV6-1 to TRBJ2-5; tentative D call: TRBD2 (5 bases). The CDR3 totals 14 residues. Germline V gene sequence: CDR1 MNHNS, CDR2 SASEGT. V gave up 2 bases and J gave up 2 bases, with 9 bases separating them. CDR3 residues: CASSESGRQETQYF. CDR3 nucleotides: TGTGCCAGCAGTGAATCGGGGAGACAAGAGACCCAGTACTTC.

The rearrangement uses TRBV18 and TRBJ2-5; D gene unclear. Germline CDR1 and CDR2: KGHSH and LQKENI. Trimming took off 2 bases at V and 2 bases at J, with 6 bases between the two ends. The CDR3 is made up of 13 amino acids. The CDR3, as DNA: TGTGCCAGCTCACCAGCAGTGCAAGAGACCCAGTACTTC. The encoded protein is CASSPAVQETQYF.